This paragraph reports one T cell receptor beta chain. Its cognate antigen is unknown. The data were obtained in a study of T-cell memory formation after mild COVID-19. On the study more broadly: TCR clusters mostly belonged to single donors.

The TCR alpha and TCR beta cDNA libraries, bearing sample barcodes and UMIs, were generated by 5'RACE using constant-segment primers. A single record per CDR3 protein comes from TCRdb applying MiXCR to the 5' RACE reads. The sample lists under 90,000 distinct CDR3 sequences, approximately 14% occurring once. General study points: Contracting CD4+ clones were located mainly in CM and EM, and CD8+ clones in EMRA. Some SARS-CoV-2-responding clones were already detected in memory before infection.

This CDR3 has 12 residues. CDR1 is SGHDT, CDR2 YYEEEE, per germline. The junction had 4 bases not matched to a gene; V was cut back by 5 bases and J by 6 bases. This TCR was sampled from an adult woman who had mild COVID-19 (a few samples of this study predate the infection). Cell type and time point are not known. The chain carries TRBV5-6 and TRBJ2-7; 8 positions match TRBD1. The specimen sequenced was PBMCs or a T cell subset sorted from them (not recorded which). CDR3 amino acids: CASRTGASEQYF. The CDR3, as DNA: TGTGCCAGCAGGACAGGGGCGTCCGAGCAGTACTTC.